Reported below is one TCR beta chain. Study processing details: Reference gene primer amplification yielded estimated nucleated cell counts. TCRdb's table, derived via immunoSEQ multiplex PCR, lists solely in-frame clones and lacks some. The D gene and trimming were derived from the DNA, and the V and J assignments and clone size from that table. The table lists 360,000 or so clones, about 90% of them singletons. V gave up 0 bases and J gave up 0 bases; unmatched junction bases: 16. The CDR3 sequence is 22 residues long. Germline loops: CDR1 LGHNT, CDR2 FRNRAP. This record belongs to a study of blood T cell repertoires in COVID-19. Study at large: The origin of the acute and convalescent COVID-19 samples was the United States, Italy and Spain. Sources were T cells, B-cell-depleted T cells, or PBMCs; the material itself was cDNA or gDNA.

Input material: PBMCs or T cells enriched from blood (not recorded which). This TCR derives from a woman in her twenties or thirties who had been exposed to COVID-19. This chain links TRBV12-5 with TRBJ2-6, with 8 positions matching TRBD1. The CDR3: CASGLVRKAEGQAPSGANVLTF. The CDR3 nucleotides read TGTGCTAGTGGTTTGGTACGCAAGGCTGAGGGACAGGCTCCCTCTGGGGCCAACGTCCTGACTTTC.